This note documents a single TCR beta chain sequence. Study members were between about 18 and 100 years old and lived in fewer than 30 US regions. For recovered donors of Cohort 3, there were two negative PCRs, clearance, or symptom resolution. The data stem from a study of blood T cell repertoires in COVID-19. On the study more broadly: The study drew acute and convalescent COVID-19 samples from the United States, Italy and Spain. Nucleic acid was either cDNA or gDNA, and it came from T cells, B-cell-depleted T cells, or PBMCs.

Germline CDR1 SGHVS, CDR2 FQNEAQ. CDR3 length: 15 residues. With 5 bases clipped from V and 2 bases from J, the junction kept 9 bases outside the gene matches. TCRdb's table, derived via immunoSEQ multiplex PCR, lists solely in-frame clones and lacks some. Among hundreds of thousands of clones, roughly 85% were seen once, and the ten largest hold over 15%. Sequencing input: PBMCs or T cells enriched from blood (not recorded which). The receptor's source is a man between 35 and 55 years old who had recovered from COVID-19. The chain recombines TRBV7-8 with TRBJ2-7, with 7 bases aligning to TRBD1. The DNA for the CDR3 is TGTGCCAGCAGCCCACTCAGGGGGACCACCTACGAGCAGTACTTC. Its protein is CASSPLRGTTYEQYF.